These 4 T cell receptor beta chains were all obtained from the same sample, sequenced in a study of response to subunit inactivated influenza vaccine. TCRdb recomputed calls from the RT-PCR reads with MiXCR, one row per CDR3 protein. The sample records under 200,000 distinct CDR3 sequences, 9.5% to 13% being singletons. The sample was non-naive T cells sorted from PBMCs, taken around seven weeks after vaccination. Every receptor here comes from a man aged 50-60 years who received an inactivated influenza vaccine.

The rearrangement joins TRBV10-3 to TRBJ2-2; 14 bases are a match to TRBD2. With V trimmed by 8 bases and J by 5 bases, 4 bases remained unmatched. The CDR3 is 15 residues long. CDR1 is ENHRY, CDR2 SYGVKD, per germline. CDR3 region: CAIGLAGGRTGELFF. Written as DNA, the CDR3 is TGTGCCATCGGACTAGCGGGAGGACGGACCGGGGAGCTGTTTTTT.

This clonotype came up many times. The chain uses TRBV25-1 and TRBJ1-1; a weak D match, TRBD1 (6 bases). Trimming stripped 2 bases from V and 11 bases from J, with 9 bases between. The CDR3 loop spans 11 amino acids. From germline, CDR1 is MGHDK and CDR2 SYGVNS. CDR3 nucleotides: TGTGCCAGCAGTGAAGGTCAGGGGGCTTTCTTT. Its protein is CASSEGQGAFF. Drawing the rest from reference TRBV25-1 and TRBJ1-1, the complete variable domain is EADIYQTPRYLVIGTGKKITLECSQTMGHDKMYWYQQDPGMELHLIHYSYGVNSTEKGDLSSESTVSRIRTEHFPLTLESARPSHTSQYLCASSEGQGAFFGQGTRLTVV.

V and J are TRBV7-2 and TRBJ2-1, with D uncertain. The CDR3 contains 13 residues. CDR1 is SGHTA and CDR2 is FQGNSA in the germline V gene. V was clipped by 3 bases and J by 9 bases, with 12 bases between them. The CDR3 DNA is TGTGCCAGCAGCTTTTCCGAGCGCCGTGAGCAGTTCTTC. It codes for CASSFSERREQFF.

There are many counts of this clonotype. V is TRBV5-6 and J is TRBJ2-7; 9 nucleotides align to TRBD2. CDR1 and CDR2 from the germline V gene are SGHDT and YYEEEE. There are 15 residues in the CDR3. Trimming cost V 6 bases and J 7 bases; bases outside gene matches: 14. CDR3 nucleotide sequence: TGTGCCAGCACGCGGGAGCGGGAGGTTTTGGGGGAGCAGTACTTC. As protein: CASTREREVLGEQYF.